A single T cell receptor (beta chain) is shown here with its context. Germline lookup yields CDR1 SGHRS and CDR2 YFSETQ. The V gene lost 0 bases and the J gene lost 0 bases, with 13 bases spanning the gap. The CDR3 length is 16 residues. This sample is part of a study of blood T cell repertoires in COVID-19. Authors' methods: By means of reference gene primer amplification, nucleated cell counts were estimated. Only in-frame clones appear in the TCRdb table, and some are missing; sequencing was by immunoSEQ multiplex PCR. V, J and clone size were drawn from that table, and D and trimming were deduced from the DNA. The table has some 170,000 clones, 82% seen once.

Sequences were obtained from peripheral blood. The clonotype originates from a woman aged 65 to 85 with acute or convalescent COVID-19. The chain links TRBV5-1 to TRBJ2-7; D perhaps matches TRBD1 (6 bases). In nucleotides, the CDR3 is TGCGCCAGCAGCTTGGATACAGGGTCCAGCTCCTACGAGCAGTACTTC. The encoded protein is CASSLDTGSSSYEQYF.